This T cell receptor (beta chain) was sequenced during a study of control samples from healthy donors and cancer patients. Deletions cut 3 bases from V and 5 bases from J, with 11 bases between. The germline V gene encodes CDR1 MGHRA and CDR2 YSYEKL. CDR3 length equals 14 residues. Libraries were prepared by immunoSEQ multiplex PCR; TCRdb keeps only in-frame clonotypes and omits some of them. The table has under 150,000 clones, about 95% seen once; the top ten hold around 3.6%. This receptor was taken from a man aged 25 to 45 in good health. V and J are TRBV4-1 and TRBJ1-5; a weak D match, TRBD1 (5 bases). Source material: blood. In DNA, the CDR3 is TGCGCCAGCAGCCATATGACAGATTATCAGCCCCAGCATTTT. Protein sequence: CASSHMTDYQPQHF.